This TCR beta chain was captured by sequencing in a study of T-cell reconstitution after alpha-beta-depleted transplantation in children (dated by TCRdb to 2016 to 2017). Study-wide context: The study quantitatively tracked T-cell immune reconstitution after TCRalphabeta/CD19-depleted allogeneic hematopoietic cell transplantation in children using TCR repertoire profiling.

Beyond this particular receptor, the publication reports: The apparently early alphabetaT-cell count recovery about two months after transplant was reportedly dependent on only several hundred rapidly expanded clones derived from non-depleted graft cells. The frequencies of hyperexpanded clones fell over the following months, and after one year, T-cell counts and TCRbeta diversity were mostly attributed to newly produced T cells. The high TCRbeta diversity at day 60 in some patients was ascribed to recipient T cells and intrathymic progenitors that had survived conditioning.

The sample's treatment or condition label, decoded: allogeneic hematopoietic cell transplantation with graft depleted of TCRalphabeta T cells and CD19 B cells. Transplant recipients were children who received TCRalphabeta/CD19-depleted allogeneic hematopoietic cell grafts. This clonotype was detected many times. Its recognized antigen is unknown. No base quality information exists; no much larger clone differs at one position. Receptor amplification or capture employed PCR. TCRdb lists the instrument as Illumina HiSeq 2500. Molecular barcoding was employed in the preparation of TCR libraries, with unique molecular identifiers being used to normalize TCRbeta repertoire quantification. TCRdb reprocessing: public reads trimmed at Q25 with fastp, clones called with MiXCR, in-frame beta chains kept. Every distinct CDR3 protein forms one entry, paired with its most common genes and DNA. The table for this sample lists under 450,000 distinct CDR3 sequences; 16% of them were counted only once. The ten largest clones add up to 25% to 35% of the sample.

Between the V and J ends, shortened by 2 bases and 5 bases respectively, the junction contains 10 bases. Inclusive of the bounding cysteine and phenylalanine, the CDR3 is 14 residues long. This entry keeps only the CDR3 DNA: 42 bases, framed from base 1. CDR1 and CDR2 were assigned from the germline V gene (reference sequence) as SEHNR and FQNEAQ. The receptor's source is a boy younger than two who had a stem cell transplant for Wiskott-Aldrich syndrome, so the T cells may come from the graft donor. The rearrangement joined TRBV7-9 to TRBJ2-1, with the D gene uncertain. Material: PBMCs, mostly from graft donor cells, obtained 360 days after TCRalphabeta/CD19-depleted stem cell transplant. The CDR3 region: CASSLMDENNEQFF. The DNA sequence is TGTGCCAGCAGCTTAATGGACGAGAACAATGAGCAGTTCTTC.